This T cell receptor (beta chain) appears in the sequencing data of a study of T cell responses to AZD1222 COVID-19 vaccine. Broader study findings: Only 5 or 6 AZD1222 recipients were seropositive at baseline.

There are 15 residues in the CDR3. Germline assignment: CDR1 WNHNN and CDR2 SYGVQD (reference sequence). V dropped 0 bases and J dropped 3; count of bases not matched to a gene: 0. On this clone: Its antigen is unknown.

Only in-frame clones appear in the TCRdb table, and some are missing; sequencing was by immunoSEQ multiplex PCR. The sample yields roughly 90,000 clones, over 80% seen once. This sequence was found in an adult in good health. The starting material was peripheral blood, obtained on day 0 of MenACWY control vaccination. This chain joins TRBV10-1 and TRBJ2-2; the match to TRBD1 covers 8 bases. CDR3 region: CASSESDRDTGELFF. The CDR3, as DNA: TGCGCCAGCAGTGAGTCGGACAGGGACACCGGGGAGCTGTTTTTT.